The sequence of this T cell receptor beta chain was determined in a study of T cells in Graves' hyperthyroidism and ophthalmopathy (dated by TCRdb to between 2017 and 2020). For context, the study as a whole: Peripheral blood samples were taken at initial diagnosis, before any treatment was given. Thyroid tissue and blood T-cell repertoires from six Graves' hyperthyroidism patients were also compared in the study. Prospective prediction of ophthalmopathy was tested in an independent validation cohort consisting of 18 to 20 hyperthyroidism patients and over 15 patients who later progressed to ophthalmopathy. Following sampling, methimazole starting at 30 mg daily was given to hyperthyroidism patients, and high-dose intravenous methylprednisolone was given to ophthalmopathy patients. To identify distinguishing TCR V-J signatures, a discovery cohort of some 100 patients was used, comprising 43 with Graves' ophthalmopathy and approximately 58 with stable Graves' hyperthyroidism. The 75 to 100 discovery patients were randomly split 7:3 into training and test sets. According to the paper, TCR Vbeta CDR3 sequencing was carried out on 135 peripheral blood samples, which came from over 40 ophthalmopathy, around 74 hyperthyroidism and approximately 17 progressor patients.

Remarks on this clonotype: Its antigen is unknown. Base qualities are not provided; no much larger clone lies one nucleotide away.

Study-wide conclusions, independent of this receptor: Ophthalmopathy was separated from stable hyperthyroidism by a 13 V-J signature model, with approximately 89% sensitivity and roughly 81% specificity obtained in cross-validation and 80%/75% obtained in testing. Sample size was not statistically predetermined, and blinding of investigators to group allocation was not performed. Blood samples also contained most of the expanded thyroid clonotypes (frequency above 0.001), which suggests that blood repertoires may reflect thyroid immune responses. During validation, the model predicted progression to ophthalmopathy a median of about 5.9 months ahead of onset, with approximately 70% sensitivity and 72.22% specificity.

The cysteine opens and the phenylalanine closes a CDR3 of 16 amino acids. Only the CDR3 part of the read is kept: 48 bases, read in frame from the first base. The trim is 7 bases for V and 1 base for J, with a gap of 17 bases between the germline ends. Via the germline V gene (reference sequence), CDR1 is LNHDA and CDR2 SQIVND. The TCR beta CDR3 regions were amplified from the RNA transcripts. The first round of RT-PCR for the TCR CDR3 was performed with the HTBI primer set and the Qiagen OneStep RT-PCR kit. A second multiplex PCR round built the libraries, followed by size selection and purification. The libraries were sequenced on an Illumina HiSeq2000 using paired-end 100 bp reads. In the original analysis: SOAPnuke was used to process the raw data, throwing out any read that contained adapters or uncalled bases, had a mean Phred below 15, or lacked an exact constant-primer or identifier match. High-quality paired reads were merged with COPE v1.2.5, and unique nucleotide sequences were defined as clonotypes. MiTCR v1.1 was used to align clonotypes to the IMGT TRBV, TRBD and TRBJ reference segments. Only V-J combinations with frequency above 0.0001, covering about 99% of repertoires, were analysed. A TCS score was defined as the ratio between F50 (clonal expansion) and ExV (chaos), using BLOSUM62-based TCRdist between CDR3 peptides within each V-J. Welch's t-statistics and random forest reduced around 510 V-J features to roughly 13, which were used in a naive Bayes classifier (R e1071). Using fastp trimming at Q25 and MiXCR clonotype assembly, TCRdb reanalyzed the public sequencing data and kept in-frame beta chains. Rows with a matching CDR3 protein are joined into one entry that keeps the most common DNA and genes. TCRdb's processing, not the authors', yielded these V and J calls. The sample has 700,000 or so distinct CDR3 sequences on record, about a sixth of them singletons. Jointly, the top ten make up approximately 8.4% of the sample.

Stable Graves' hyperthyroidism was defined as no progression to ophthalmopathy during 18 months of follow-up. Hyperthyroidism patients were aged 18 to 65 years and newly diagnosed, with disease duration of less than 2 months. The study excluded patients with uncontrolled infections, other autoimmune diseases, pregnancy or lactation. Diagnoses relied on clinical symptoms, serum thyroxine and TRAb, thyroid ultrasound and orbital computed tomography. Ficoll-Paque density gradient centrifugation was used to isolate PBMCs from 8.5 to 10 ml of fresh peripheral blood. Total RNA was extracted with Trizol reagent, and quality was checked on an Agilent 2100 Bioanalyzer.

The TCR sequence derives from a man aged 18 to 35 with Graves' hyperthyroidism. The source material was blood. Recombination joined TRBV19 with TRBJ1-5; TRBD1 is a possible D gene, resting on 6 matching bases. The CDR3 region reads CASTRKRGASNQPQHF. The nucleotide sequence reads TGTGCCAGTACCAGGAAAAGGGGGGCGAGCAATCAGCCCCAGCATTTT.